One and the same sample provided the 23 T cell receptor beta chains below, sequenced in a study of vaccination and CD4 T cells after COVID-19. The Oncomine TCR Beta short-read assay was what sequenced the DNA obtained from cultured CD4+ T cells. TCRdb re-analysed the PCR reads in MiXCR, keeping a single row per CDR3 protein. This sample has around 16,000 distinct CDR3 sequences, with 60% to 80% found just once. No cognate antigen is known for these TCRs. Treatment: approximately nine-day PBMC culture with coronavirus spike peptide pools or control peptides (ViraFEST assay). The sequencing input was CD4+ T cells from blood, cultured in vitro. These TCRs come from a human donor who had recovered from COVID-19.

The CDR3 DNA follows: TGTGCCAGCAGCTTAGCGGGGGAGGATACGCAGTATTTT. This encodes CASSLAGEDTQYF. This chain uses TRBV11-2 with TRBJ2-3, with TRBD2 as a possible D gene (6 bases). From germline, CDR1 is SGHAT and CDR2 FQNNGV. The CDR3 is made up of 13 amino acids. The germline V and J ends were trimmed by 1 base and 6 bases, with 8 bases remaining between them.

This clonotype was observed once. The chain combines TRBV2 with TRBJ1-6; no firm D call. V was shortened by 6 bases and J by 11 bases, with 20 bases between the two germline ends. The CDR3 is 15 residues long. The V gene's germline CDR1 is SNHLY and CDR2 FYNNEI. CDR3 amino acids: CASSLPPEEAAPLHF. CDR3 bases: TGTGCCAGCAGCCTGCCCCCCGAGGAGGCGGCACCCCTCCACTTT.

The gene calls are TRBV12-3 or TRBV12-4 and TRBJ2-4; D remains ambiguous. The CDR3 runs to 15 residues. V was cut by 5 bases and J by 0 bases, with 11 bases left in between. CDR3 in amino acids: CASSNYILAKNIQYF. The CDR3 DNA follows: TGTGCCAGCAGTAACTACATCTTAGCCAAAAACATTCAGTACTTC.

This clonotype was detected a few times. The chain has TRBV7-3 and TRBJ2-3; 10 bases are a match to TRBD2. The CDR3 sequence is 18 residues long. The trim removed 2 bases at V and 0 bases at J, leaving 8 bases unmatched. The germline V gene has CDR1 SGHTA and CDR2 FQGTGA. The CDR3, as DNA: TGTGCCAGCAGCTTAGTGGCTAGCGGGGGACCTAGCACAGATACGCAGTATTTT. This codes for CASSLVASGGPSTDTQYF.

The CDR3 bases are TGTGCCAGCTCACCTGACAGGTTCGCTAACTATGGCTACACCTTC. Translated, it gives CASSPDRFANYGYTF. This chain uses TRBV18 with TRBJ1-2; D is possibly TRBD1 (6 bases). V lost 3 bases, J lost 0 bases, and 11 bases lay in between. The germline V gene encodes CDR1 KGHSH and CDR2 LQKENI. The CDR3 spans 15 residues. The variable domain in full, completed from reference TRBV18 and TRBJ1-2, reads NAGVMQNPRHLVRRRGQEARLRCSPMKGHSHVYWYRQLPEEGLKFMVYLQKENIIDESGMPKERFSAEFPKEGPSILRIQQVVRGDSAAYFCASSPDRFANYGYTFGSGTRLTVV.

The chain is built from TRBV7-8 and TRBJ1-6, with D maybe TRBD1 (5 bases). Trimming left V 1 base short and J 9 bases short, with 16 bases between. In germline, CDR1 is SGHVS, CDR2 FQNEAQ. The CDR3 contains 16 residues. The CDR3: CASSLESQVRVSPLHF. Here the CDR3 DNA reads TGTGCCAGCAGCTTAGAGTCACAGGTCAGAGTTTCACCCCTCCACTTT.

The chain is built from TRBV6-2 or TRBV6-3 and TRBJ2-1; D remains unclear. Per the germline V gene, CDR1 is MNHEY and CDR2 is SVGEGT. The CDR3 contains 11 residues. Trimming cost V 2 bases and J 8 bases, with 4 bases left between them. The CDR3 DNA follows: TGTGCCAGCAGTTACCTTTATGAGCAGTTCTTC. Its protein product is CASSYLYEQFF.

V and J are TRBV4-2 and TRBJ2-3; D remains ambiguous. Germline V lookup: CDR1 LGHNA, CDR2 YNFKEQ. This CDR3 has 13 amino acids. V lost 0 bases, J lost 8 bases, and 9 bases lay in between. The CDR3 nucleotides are TGTGCCAGCAGCCAAGACCCCAGTGGTACGCAGTATTTT. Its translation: CASSQDPSGTQYF.

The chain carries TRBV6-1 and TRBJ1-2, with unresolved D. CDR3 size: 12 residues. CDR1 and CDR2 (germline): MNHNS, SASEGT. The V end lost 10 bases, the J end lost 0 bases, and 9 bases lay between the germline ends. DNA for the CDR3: TGTGCCACCTGGTGGACTAACTATGGCTACACCTTC. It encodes CATWWTNYGYTF.

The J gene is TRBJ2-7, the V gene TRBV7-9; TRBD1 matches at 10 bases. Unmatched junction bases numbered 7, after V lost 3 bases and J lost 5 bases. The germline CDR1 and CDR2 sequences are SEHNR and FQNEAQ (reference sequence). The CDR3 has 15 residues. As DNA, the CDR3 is TGTGCCAGCAGCTTGGGACAGGGGTTTACGCACGAGCAGTACTTC. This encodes CASSLGQGFTHEQYF.

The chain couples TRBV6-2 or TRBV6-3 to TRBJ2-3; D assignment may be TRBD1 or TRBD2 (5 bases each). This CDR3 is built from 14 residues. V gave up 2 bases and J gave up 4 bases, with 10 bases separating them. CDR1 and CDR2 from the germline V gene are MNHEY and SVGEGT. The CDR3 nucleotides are TGTGCCAGCAGTTACGGGCTGGGGGCAGATACGCAGTATTTT. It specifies CASSYGLGADTQYF.

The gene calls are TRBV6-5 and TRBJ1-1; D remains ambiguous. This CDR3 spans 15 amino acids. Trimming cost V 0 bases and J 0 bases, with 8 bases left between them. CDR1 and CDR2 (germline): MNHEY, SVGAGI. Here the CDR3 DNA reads TGTGCCAGCAGTTACTCGGGTCAGATGAACACTGAAGCTTTCTTT. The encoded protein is CASSYSGQMNTEAFF.

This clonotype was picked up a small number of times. The CDR3 nucleotides read TGTGCCAGTAGTATAAGCGGCAGTCAAGAGACCCAGTACTTC. As protein: CASSISGSQETQYF. The rearrangement uses TRBV19 and TRBJ2-5; weak D call: TRBD2 (5 bases). Trimming took off 2 bases at V and 2 bases at J, with 9 bases between the two ends. CDR1 LNHDA and CDR2 SQIVND come from the germline V gene (reference sequence). The CDR3 consists of 14 residues.

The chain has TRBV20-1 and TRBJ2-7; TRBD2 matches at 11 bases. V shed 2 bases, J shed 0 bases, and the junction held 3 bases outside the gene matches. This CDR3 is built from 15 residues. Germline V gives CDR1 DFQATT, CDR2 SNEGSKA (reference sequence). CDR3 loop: CSARRLAGNSYEQYF. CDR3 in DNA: TGCAGTGCTAGACGACTAGCGGGAAACTCCTACGAGCAGTACTTC.

This CDR3 reads CASSLAGTPGETQYF. In nucleotides, the CDR3 is TGCGCCAGCAGCTTAGCCGGGACCCCTGGGGAGACCCAGTACTTC. The chain has TRBV5-1 and TRBJ2-5; D is perhaps TRBD1 or TRBD2 (5 bases each). The CDR3 runs to 15 residues. Deletions cut 2 bases from V and 5 bases from J, with 16 bases between. From germline, CDR1 is SGHRS and CDR2 YFSETQ.

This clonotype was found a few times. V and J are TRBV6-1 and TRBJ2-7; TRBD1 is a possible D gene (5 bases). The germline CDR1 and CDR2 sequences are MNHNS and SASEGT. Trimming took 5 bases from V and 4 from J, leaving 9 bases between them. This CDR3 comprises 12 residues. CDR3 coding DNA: TGTGCCAGCAGTCAGGGTTTTTACGAGCAGTACTTC. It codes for CASSQGFYEQYF.

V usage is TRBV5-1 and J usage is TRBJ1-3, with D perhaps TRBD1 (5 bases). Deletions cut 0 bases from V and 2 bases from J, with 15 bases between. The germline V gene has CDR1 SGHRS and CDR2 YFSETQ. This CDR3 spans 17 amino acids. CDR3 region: CASSLELGPGAGNTIYF. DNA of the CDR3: TGCGCCAGCAGCTTGGAGTTGGGGCCGGGGGCTGGAAACACCATATATTTT.

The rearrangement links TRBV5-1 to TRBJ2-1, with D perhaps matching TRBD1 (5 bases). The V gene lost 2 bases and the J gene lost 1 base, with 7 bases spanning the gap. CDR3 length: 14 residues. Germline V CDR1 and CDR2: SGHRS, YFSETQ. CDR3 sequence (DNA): TGCGCCAGCAGCTTCGACAGTTCCTACAATGAGCAGTTCTTC. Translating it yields CASSFDSSYNEQFF.

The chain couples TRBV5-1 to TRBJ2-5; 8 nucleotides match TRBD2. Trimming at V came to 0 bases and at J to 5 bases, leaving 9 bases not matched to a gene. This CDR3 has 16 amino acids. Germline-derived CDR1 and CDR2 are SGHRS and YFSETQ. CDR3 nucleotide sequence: TGCGCCAGCAGCTTGGGAGCCTCTAGCGGGCGCGAGACCCAGTACTTC. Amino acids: CASSLGASSGRETQYF.

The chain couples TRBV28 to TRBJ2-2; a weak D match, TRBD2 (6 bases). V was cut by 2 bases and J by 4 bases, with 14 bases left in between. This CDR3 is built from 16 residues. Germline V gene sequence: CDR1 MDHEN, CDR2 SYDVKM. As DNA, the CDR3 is TGTGCCAGCAGTTTAGGCCACGGGACTTTCACCGGGGAGCTGTTTTTT. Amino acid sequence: CASSLGHGTFTGELFF.

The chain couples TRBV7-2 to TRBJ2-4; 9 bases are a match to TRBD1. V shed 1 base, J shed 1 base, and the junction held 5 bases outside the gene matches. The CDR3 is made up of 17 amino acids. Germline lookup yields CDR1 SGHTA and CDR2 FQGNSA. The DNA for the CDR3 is TGTGCCAGCAGCTTAGTTGGGACAGGGTCTGCCAAAAACATTCAGTACTTC. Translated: CASSLVGTGSAKNIQYF. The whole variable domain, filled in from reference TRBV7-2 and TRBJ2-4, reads GAGVSQSPSNKVTEKGKDVELRCDPISGHTALYWYRQSLGQGLEFLIYFQGNSAPDKSGLPSDRFSAERTGGSVSTLTIQRTQQEDSAVYLCASSLVGTGSAKNIQYFGAGTRLSVL.

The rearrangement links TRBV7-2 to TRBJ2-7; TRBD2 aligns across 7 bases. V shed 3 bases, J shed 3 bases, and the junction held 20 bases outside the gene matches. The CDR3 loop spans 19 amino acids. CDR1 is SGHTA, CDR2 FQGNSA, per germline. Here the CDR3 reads CASSFRPYSGQRRNYEQYF. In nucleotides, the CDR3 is TGTGCCAGCAGCTTCCGACCTTATAGCGGGCAACGACGTAACTACGAGCAGTACTTC.

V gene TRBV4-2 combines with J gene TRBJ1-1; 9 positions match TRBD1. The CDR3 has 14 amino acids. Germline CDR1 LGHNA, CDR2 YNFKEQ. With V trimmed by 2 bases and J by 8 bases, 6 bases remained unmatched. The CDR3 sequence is CASSQSGGQGEAFF. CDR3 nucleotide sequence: TGTGCCAGCAGCCAAAGTGGGGGACAGGGAGAAGCTTTCTTT.